This TCR beta chain derives from a study of CD8+ T cells in alopecia areata. V was shortened by 4 bases and J by 3 bases, with 19 bases between the two germline ends. CDR3 length equals 17 residues. The germline V gene encodes CDR1 SGHRS and CDR2 YFSETQ. cDNA reverse transcribed from extracted RNA served as the sequencing template. Data came from immunoSEQ multiplex PCR; TCRdb stores just in-frame clones and leaves some out. The sample records roughly 200,000 clones, roughly 63% being singletons. Only a few counts were recorded for this clone. This TCR was sampled from a human donor with alopecia areata. The chain combines TRBV5-1 with TRBJ1-4; possibly TRBD1 for D (5 bases). This specimen consisted of CD4+ T cells sorted from blood, obtained at week 0. The CDR3 is CASSREGQASANEKLFF. The CDR3 DNA follows: TGCGCCAGCAGCCGGGAGGGGCAGGCATCAGCTAATGAAAAACTGTTTTTT.